This note documents a single T cell receptor (beta chain) sequence. Its target is not known. Other DNA sequences of this sample code for an identical CDR3. Libraries were prepared by immunoSEQ multiplex PCR; TCRdb keeps only in-frame clonotypes and omits some of them. The profile covers tens of thousands of clones, with about 78% appearing a single time and less than 20% taken by the ten largest. These data come from a study of CD4 T cells in relation to SARS-CoV-2 and coronaviruses. At the level of the study: After roughly 11 days of antigen culture, PBMC TCR beta CDR3s were sequenced.

Trimming took off 0 bases at V and 2 bases at J, with 7 bases between the two ends. Germline CDR1 reads SEHNR; CDR2 reads FQNEAQ (reference sequence). The CDR3 consists of 14 residues. Before the COVID-19 pandemic, during about 2011-2019, CD4+ T cells were taken from unexposed donors. Isolation of CD4+ T cells took place after approximately eleven days in culture. This chain connects TRBV7-9 to TRBJ1-2; D remains ambiguous. The source material was CD4+ T cells from PBMCs, cultured in vitro. This clonotype was sampled from a human donor in good health. The chain's CDR3 is CASSLASGNYGYTF. The CDR3 DNA is TGTGCCAGCAGCTTAGCTTCGGGGAACTATGGCTACACCTTC.